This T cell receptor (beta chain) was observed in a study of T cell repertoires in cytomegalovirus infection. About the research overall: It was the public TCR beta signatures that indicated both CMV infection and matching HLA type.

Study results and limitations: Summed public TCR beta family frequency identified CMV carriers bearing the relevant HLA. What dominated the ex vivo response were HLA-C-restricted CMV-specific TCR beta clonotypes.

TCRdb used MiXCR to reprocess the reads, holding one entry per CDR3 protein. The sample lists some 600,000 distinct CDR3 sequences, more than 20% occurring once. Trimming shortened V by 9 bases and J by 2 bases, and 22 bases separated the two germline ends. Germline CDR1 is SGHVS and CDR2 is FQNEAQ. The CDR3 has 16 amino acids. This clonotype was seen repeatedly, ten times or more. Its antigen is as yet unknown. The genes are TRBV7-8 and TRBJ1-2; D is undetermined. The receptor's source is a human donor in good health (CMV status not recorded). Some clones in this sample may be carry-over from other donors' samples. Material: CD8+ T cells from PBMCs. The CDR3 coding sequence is TGTGCCAGTGGATCCGTAGGAGACTATGAGAACTATGGCTACACCTTC. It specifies CASGSVGDYENYGYTF.